This paragraph reports one T cell receptor (beta chain). This sample is part of a study of blood T cell repertoires in COVID-19. This CDR3 contains 13 residues. Losses at the gene ends were 1 base for V and 10 bases for J; bases not matched to a gene: 4. Germline V gene sequence: CDR1 SGHTA, CDR2 FQGNSA. The method was immunoSEQ multiplex PCR; TCRdb's version includes in-frame clones alone and lacks a portion of them. In the table there are about 150,000 clones, almost 85% of which are singletons. This TCR was sampled from a human donor with acute or convalescent COVID-19. The donor label of this sample is uncertain. Sequenced sample: peripheral blood. This chain uses TRBV7-2 with TRBJ2-1; 7 nucleotides match TRBD1. The CDR3 DNA sequence: TGTGCCAGCAGCTTAGACAGCAGGGGGGAGCAGTTCTTC. Residues: CASSLDSRGEQFF.